The clone carrying this TCR beta chain was observed a handful of times. Its cognate antigen is unknown. Single viable CD3+CD4+CD8-CD45RO+ cells were sorted as the memory CD4+ T cells. Original processing notes: Out-of-frame sequences were removed, leaving roughly 2,200,000 distinct TCRbeta sequences. Profiling relied on immunoSEQ multiplex PCR, and the TCRdb table lists in-frame clones only, not all of them. That table supplies the V and J calls and clone size; D and trimming were determined from the DNA. This sample carries about 41,000 clones, 70% to 80% of them seen once, and the ten largest clones take about 0.79%. The data stem from a study of memory CD4+ T cells and cytomegalovirus serostatus. Whole-study context: Healthy Belgian adult donors included nine or ten CMV-positive and some 23 CMV-negative people.

Overall study results and limits: A US-trained random forest predicted CMV serostatus with median AUC around 0.92. CD4+ memory repertoires contained about 40% of the roughly 160 reported CMV TCRbeta sequences.

Germline V gives CDR1 SGHRS, CDR2 YFSETQ. V lost 6 bases, J lost 9 bases, and 13 bases lay in between. This CDR3 is built from 13 residues. This TCR was recovered from an adult in good health and CMV-seronegative. Sample: memory CD4+ T cells from blood. The gene calls are TRBV5-1 and TRBJ1-6; tentative D call: TRBD1 (5 bases). For the CDR3, the DNA is TGCGCCAGCAACCCAGGGAGAGGTTCACCCCTCCACTTT. Residues: CASNPGRGSPLHF.